The next 31 T cell receptor beta chains were all read from a single sample in a study of cytomegalovirus exposure and HLA in healthy donors listed by TCRdb under 2017. Receptor libraries were prepared by the immunoSEQ multiplex PCR assay. The table comes from immuneACCESS by way of TCRdb, which keeps in-frame sequences with V and J called. Part of the clones is missing from these tables; in studies checked, under half for an unresolved V gene and the rest for unknown reasons. Here the sample has about 150,000 clones; roughly 86% occur a single time. Roughly 4.5% of the sample comes from the top ten. Input material: PBMCs. These receptors all come from a man between 18 and 29 years old in good health and CMV-seropositive.

This clone is a singleton in its sample. V gene TRBV25-1 combines with J gene TRBJ2-2, with D possibly matching TRBD2 (6 bases). CDR3 length: 13 residues. The V and J ends lost 4 bases and 6 bases respectively, with 9 bases between them. In germline, CDR1 is MGHDK, CDR2 SYGVNS. The CDR3 bases are TGTGCCAGCAGTGTGACTAGTTCCGGGGAGCTGTTTTTT. Translation gives CASSVTSSGELFF.

The chain combines TRBV29-1 with TRBJ2-7; D perhaps matches TRBD1 (6 bases). The CDR3 runs 13 residues. In germline, CDR1 is SQVTM, CDR2 ANQGSEA. Trimming stripped 7 bases from V and 1 base from J, with 14 bases between. CDR3 in amino acids: CSARTEPSYEQYF. The CDR3 DNA follows: TGCAGCGCTAGGACAGAACCATCCTACGAGCAGTACTTC.

The chain links TRBV19 to TRBJ2-1, with 7 bases lining up with TRBD2. The CDR3 covers 15 residues. Trimming cost V 3 bases and J 4 bases; bases outside gene matches: 6. Germline values: CDR1 LNHDA, CDR2 SQIVND (reference sequence). This CDR3 reads CASSIGRGYYNEQFF. For the CDR3, the DNA is TGTGCCAGTAGTATTGGGCGGGGGTATTACAATGAGCAGTTCTTC.

The chain couples TRBV14 to TRBJ2-7, with D tentatively TRBD1 (6 bases). The CDR3 has 15 amino acids. The germline gives CDR1 SGHDN, CDR2 FVKESK. V dropped 5 bases and J dropped 5 bases, with 19 bases sitting between them. The CDR3 region is CASSASSGTSDEQYF. CDR3 DNA: TGTGCCAGCAGCGCTTCTTCCGGGACAAGTGACGAGCAGTACTTC.

This chain links TRBV7-3 with TRBJ2-1; 10 nucleotides match TRBD2. This CDR3 is 13 amino acids long. With V trimmed by 2 bases and J by 15 bases, 7 bases remained unmatched. In germline, CDR1 is SGHTA, CDR2 FQGTGA. The CDR3 loop reads CASSLFTSGALFF. CDR3 coding DNA: TGTGCCAGCAGCTTATTCACTAGCGGGGCGCTGTTCTTC.

The J gene is TRBJ2-7, the V gene TRBV6-4; 8 bases match TRBD2. CDR3 length equals 16 residues. The trim removed 5 bases at V and 3 bases at J, leaving 12 bases unmatched. CDR1 is MRHNA and CDR2 is SNTAGT in the germline V gene. CDR3 loop: CASSNGGGRRGYEQYF. The CDR3 region has the DNA TGTGCCAGCAGTAACGGTGGCGGGAGGAGGGGCTACGAGCAGTACTTC.

The gene calls are TRBV6-5 and TRBJ2-7; D might be TRBD1 (6 bases). Looked up from germline, CDR1 is MNHEY and CDR2 is SVGAGI. The CDR3 is 12 residues long. Trimming removed 5 bases from V and 9 bases from J, with 14 bases in between. The CDR3 DNA is TGTGCCAGCAGTCCCCAGGGGCAGCGGCAGTACTTC. This translates into CASSPQGQRQYF.

The CDR3 sequence is CATSINRNYYNEQFF. The CDR3 region has the DNA TGTGCCACCAGCATTAATAGAAATTACTACAATGAGCAGTTCTTC. The J gene is TRBJ2-1, the V gene TRBV15; D ambiguous. In germline, CDR1 is LNHNV, CDR2 YYDKDF (reference sequence). This CDR3 region has 15 residues. Trimming shortened V by 4 bases and J by 3 bases, and 13 bases separated the two germline ends.

The chain joins TRBV28 to TRBJ2-1; the match to TRBD2 covers 13 bases. Germline V CDR1 and CDR2: MDHEN, SYDVKM. V lost 6 bases to trimming and J lost 3 bases; unmatched junction nucleotides: 5. The length of the CDR3 is 16 residues. CDR3: CASRTSGGSDYNEQFF. The DNA of the CDR3 is TGTGCCAGCAGGACTAGCGGGGGGTCCGACTACAATGAGCAGTTCTTC.

The gene calls are TRBV6-1 and TRBJ2-7; 7 positions agree with TRBD1. The germline gives CDR1 MNHNS, CDR2 SASEGT. The CDR3 length is 12 residues. J lost 6 bases, V lost 3 bases, and 2 bases had no gene match. DNA of the CDR3: TGTGCCAGCAGTGAGACAGGGTTCGAGCAGTACTTC. It is translated as CASSETGFEQYF.

The chain links TRBV7-2 to TRBJ1-2, with TRBD1 as a possible D gene (5 bases). V gave up 2 bases and J gave up 6 bases, with 19 bases separating them. Germline CDR1 SGHTA, CDR2 FQGNSA. The CDR3 is 16 amino acids. The CDR3 reads CASSLTSRGDRDGYTF. The CDR3 DNA is TGTGCCAGCAGCTTAACTTCCCGGGGGGACCGGGATGGCTACACCTTC.

V gene TRBV20-1 combines with J gene TRBJ1-1; D not certain. The CDR3 consists of 11 residues. V shed 2 bases and J shed 7 bases, with 8 bases lying between them. Germline V CDR1 and CDR2: DFQATT, SNEGSKA (reference sequence). The DNA of the CDR3 is TGCAGTGCTAGACGGGGATATGAAGCTTTCTTT. Protein product: CSARRGYEAFF.

This chain links TRBV9 with TRBJ1-4; D gene uncertain. V shed 1 base and J shed 0 bases, with 7 bases lying between them. The CDR3 spans 15 residues. The germline CDR1 and CDR2 sequences are SGDLS and YYNGEE. CDR3 protein: CASSVRSATNEKLFF. Here the CDR3 DNA reads TGTGCCAGCAGCGTACGCAGTGCAACTAATGAAAAACTGTTTTTT.

The CDR3: CASRRSGEGNYGYTF. The CDR3 DNA reads as TGTGCCAGTAGGAGATCGGGGGAAGGTAACTATGGCTACACCTTC. This rearrangement joins TRBV19 to TRBJ1-2; weak D call: TRBD1 (5 bases). Trimming took 6 bases from V and 1 from J, leaving 15 bases between them. Germline CDR1 and CDR2: LNHDA and SQIVND (reference sequence). The CDR3 runs 15 residues.

This chain connects TRBV15 to TRBJ2-2; 9 bases map to TRBD2. V shed 1 base and J 4 bases; nucleotides not matched to a gene: 4. Germline CDR1 reads LNHNV; CDR2 reads YYDKDF (reference sequence). The CDR3 totals 16 residues. CDR3 nucleotide sequence: TGTGCCACCAGCAGAGGAGATAGCGGGGGCACCGGGGAGCTGTTTTTT. It encodes CATSRGDSGGTGELFF.

The chain recombines TRBV5-5 with TRBJ1-2, with TRBD1 identical over 10 bases. V shed 5 bases and J 4 bases; nucleotides not matched to a gene: 5. CDR3 length: 14 residues. The germline CDR1 and CDR2 sequences are SGHKS and YYEKEE (reference sequence). CDR3 protein: CASSTTGGSYGYTF. For the CDR3, the DNA is TGTGCCAGCAGTACGACAGGGGGCAGCTATGGCTACACCTTC.

The V gene is TRBV7-6, the J gene TRBJ2-1; D may be TRBD1 (5 bases). The CDR3 is 14 amino acids. Germline CDR1 and CDR2: SGHVS and FNYEAQ. V lost 1 base, J lost 6 bases, and 10 bases lay in between. The CDR3 DNA follows: TGTGCCAGCAGCTTAGGCCAGGGATCCAATGAGCAGTTCTTC. Residues: CASSLGQGSNEQFF.

The rearrangement uses TRBV6-4 and TRBJ2-1, with D possibly matching TRBD1 (6 bases). V dropped 4 bases and J dropped 5 bases, with 9 bases sitting between them. The CDR3 covers 13 residues. Looked up from germline, CDR1 is MRHNA and CDR2 is SNTAGT. The CDR3 here is CASSARDNNEQFF. CDR3 sequence (DNA): TGTGCCAGCAGTGCTCGGGACAACAATGAGCAGTTCTTC.

This clone was counted only a few times. The chain carries TRBV9 and TRBJ2-5; 7 bases match TRBD2. The V gene's germline CDR1 is SGDLS and CDR2 YYNGEE. With 0 bases clipped from V and 0 bases from J, the junction kept 5 bases outside the gene matches. This CDR3 has 16 amino acids. The CDR3 nucleotides are TGTGCCAGCAGCGTAGAGCCTAGCGGATACCAAGAGACCCAGTACTTC. Translating gives CASSVEPSGYQETQYF.

The gene calls are TRBV19 and TRBJ2-3; D possibly corresponds to TRBD2 (5 bases). Trimming left V 5 bases short and J 6 bases short, with 12 bases between. CDR3 length: 13 amino acids. The V gene's germline CDR1 is LNHDA and CDR2 SQIVND (reference sequence). The CDR3 spells CASSFRTGDTQYF. The DNA for the CDR3 is TGTGCCAGTAGTTTCCGGACTGGGGATACGCAGTATTTT.

The rearrangement links TRBV7-3 to TRBJ2-5, with no clear D. Per the germline V gene, CDR1 is SGHTA and CDR2 is FQGTGA. V lost 3 bases and J 2 bases, leaving 7 bases between the germline ends. The CDR3 has 13 amino acids. CDR3 DNA: TGTGCCAGCAGCTTTAACAGACAAGAGACCCAGTACTTC. Translation gives CASSFNRQETQYF.

This sequence joins TRBV5-1 and TRBJ2-7; TRBD2 matches 7 bases. The ends lost 0 bases at V and 1 base at J; junction bases unmatched: 4. Per the germline V gene, CDR1 is SGHRS and CDR2 is YFSETQ. The CDR3 is 15 residues long. CDR3 loop: CASSLGAGRSYEQYF. As DNA, the CDR3 is TGCGCCAGCAGCTTGGGAGCGGGACGTTCCTACGAGCAGTACTTC.

The chain carries TRBV27 and TRBJ1-5; 7 bases match TRBD1. The germline CDR1 and CDR2 sequences are MNHEY and SMNVEV (reference sequence). The V segment lost 5 bases and the J segment 1 base; nucleotides outside the gene matches: 2. There are 14 residues in the CDR3. The DNA of the CDR3 is TGTGCCAGCAGTCCACAGGGGAGCAATCAGCCCCAGCATTTT. As protein: CASSPQGSNQPQHF.

This chain links TRBV11-2 with TRBJ2-5; possibly TRBD2 for D (5 bases). This CDR3 contains 14 residues. V dropped 5 bases and J dropped 2 bases, with 12 bases sitting between them. Germline V gene sequence: CDR1 SGHAT, CDR2 FQNNGV. The chain's CDR3 is CASSPGILQETQYF. CDR3 nucleotides: TGTGCCAGCAGCCCGGGAATTTTACAAGAGACCCAGTACTTC.

The chain is built from TRBV7-3 and TRBJ1-2; unclear D gene. Trimming shortened V by 1 base and J by 6 bases, and 9 bases separated the two germline ends. In germline, CDR1 is SGHTA, CDR2 FQGTGA. CDR3 length equals 13 residues. CDR3 sequence (DNA): TGTGCCAGCAGCTTAAACGGGATGGATGGCTACACCTTC. It specifies CASSLNGMDGYTF.

The chain employs TRBV29-1 and TRBJ1-1; TRBD1 aligns across 8 bases. Per the germline V gene, CDR1 is SQVTM and CDR2 is ANQGSEA. The V segment lost 7 bases and the J segment 0 bases; nucleotides outside the gene matches: 7. The CDR3 is made up of 14 amino acids. The CDR3 loop is CSATDRVMNTEAFF. For the CDR3, the DNA is TGCAGCGCGACGGACAGGGTGATGAACACTGAAGCTTTCTTT.

The gene calls are TRBV4-2 and TRBJ2-3, with 9 nucleotides matching TRBD1. The CDR3 sequence is 17 residues long. Germline CDR1 is LGHNA and CDR2 is YNFKEQ. The junction had 5 bases not matched to a gene; V was cut back by 1 base and J by 0 bases. The chain's CDR3 is CASSQVRTGASTDTQYF. CDR3 DNA: TGTGCCAGCAGCCAAGTCCGGACAGGGGCTAGCACAGATACGCAGTATTTT.

J is TRBJ2-7 and V is TRBV11-2; maybe TRBD2 (5 bases). CDR1 is SGHAT and CDR2 is FQNNGV in the germline V gene. V was pared by 2 bases and J by 7 bases, with 18 bases between. The length of the CDR3 is 15 residues. Here the CDR3 DNA reads TGTGCCAGCAGCTTACCCAGTGGGCGAAGGAGGGAGCAGTACTTC. The encoded protein is CASSLPSGRRREQYF.

V usage is TRBV7-6 and J usage is TRBJ2-7; D not certain. This CDR3 spans 13 amino acids. Germline V CDR1 and CDR2: SGHVS, FNYEAQ. V lost 1 base and J lost 3, with 7 bases in between. The CDR3 nucleotides are TGTGCCAGCAGCTTAGGGCAGGTCTACGAGCAGTACTTC. Translated: CASSLGQVYEQYF.

The chain recombines TRBV28 with TRBJ1-1, with TRBD1 identical over 7 bases. V dropped 1 base and J dropped 3; count of bases not matched to a gene: 5. CDR1 MDHEN and CDR2 SYDVKM come from the germline V gene. The CDR3 contains 15 residues. The CDR3 DNA sequence: TGTGCCAGCAGTTTATACGGACAGGCTGACACTGAAGCTTTCTTT. Translating gives CASSLYGQADTEAFF.

This chain links TRBV19 with TRBJ2-6; tentatively, D is TRBD1 (6 bases). Germline values: CDR1 LNHDA, CDR2 SQIVND (reference sequence). Trimming left V 7 bases short and J 2 bases short, with 9 bases between. This CDR3 is 14 amino acids long. The CDR3 spells CASIQGTGANVLTF. The CDR3 nucleotides are TGTGCCAGTATACAGGGTACTGGGGCCAACGTCCTGACTTTC.